This TCR beta chain emerged from a study of blood T cell repertoires in COVID-19. The overall study: The United States, Italy and Spain provided the acute and convalescent COVID-19 samples. PBMCs, B-cell-depleted T cells, or T cells were the source of the cDNA or gDNA that made up the material.

Original analysis: Amplification with reference gene primers provided the estimates of nucleated cell counts. Generated by immunoSEQ multiplex PCR, the TCRdb table keeps only in-frame clones and is missing some. D and trimming were read from the DNA, whereas the V and J calls and clone size are those reported in that table. Of 350,000 or so clones in the sample, almost 90% are singletons; the top ten hold 6% to 7.5%. The CDR3 loop spans 14 amino acids. CDR1 and CDR2 from the germline V gene are SNHLY and FYNNEI. V lost 6 bases and J lost 1; bases outside the gene matches: 6. This clonotype was obtained from a man aged 18 to 29 with active or convalescent COVID-19. The specimen was peripheral blood. The chain couples TRBV2 to TRBJ2-7, with TRBD1 identical over 7 bases. CDR3 in DNA: TGTGCCAGCAGGCCGGGACAGACATCCTACGAGCAGTACTTC. Translation gives CASRPGQTSYEQYF.